Sequencing of this TCR beta chain was carried out in a study of T cell responses to AZD1222 COVID-19 vaccine. Study-wide results and caveats: A reported finding is that nearly half of spike-specific TCRs target unmutated variant regions. Baseline serology detected seropositivity in only a handful of AZD1222 recipients.

The CDR3 runs to 14 residues. Trimming removed 5 bases from V and 6 bases from J; junction bases left unmatched: 9. Per the germline V gene, CDR1 is LGHDT and CDR2 is YNNKEL (reference sequence). For this clone: No antigen is known for it.

Pooling of second doses given at about 4 or about 12 weeks was done. Profiled with immunoSEQ multiplex PCR; TCRdb holds only in-frame clones, not every one. The sample has under 150,000 clones; about nine tenths are singletons. The V and J genes are TRBV3-1 (or the pseudogene TRBV3-2) and TRBJ2-7; 8 bases map to TRBD2. The sample consisted of peripheral blood, taken 28 days after the second AZD1222 dose. The sequence came from an adult who received the AZD1222 COVID-19 vaccine. This CDR3 is CASSRAGGRAEQYF. DNA for the CDR3: TGTGCCAGCAGCAGGGCGGGAGGACGAGCCGAGCAGTACTTC.